This T cell receptor (beta chain) was recovered during a study of blood T cell repertoires in COVID-19. This CDR3 has 17 amino acids. Trimming removed 0 bases from V and 0 bases from J; junction bases left unmatched: 8. Germline V CDR1 and CDR2: SGHRS, YFSETQ. Sequenced by immunoSEQ multiplex PCR; TCRdb stores in-frame clones only, minus some. The table has approximately 71,000 clones, roughly 82% seen once; the top ten hold roughly an eighth. The source is a woman older than 75 with acute or convalescent COVID-19. This chain links TRBV5-1 with TRBJ1-1, with TRBD1 identical over 7 bases. Sequences were obtained from peripheral blood. The CDR3 nucleotides read TGCGCCAGCAGCTTGGGGCAGGGGGGAGCGATGAACACTGAAGCTTTCTTT. It encodes CASSLGQGGAMNTEAFF.